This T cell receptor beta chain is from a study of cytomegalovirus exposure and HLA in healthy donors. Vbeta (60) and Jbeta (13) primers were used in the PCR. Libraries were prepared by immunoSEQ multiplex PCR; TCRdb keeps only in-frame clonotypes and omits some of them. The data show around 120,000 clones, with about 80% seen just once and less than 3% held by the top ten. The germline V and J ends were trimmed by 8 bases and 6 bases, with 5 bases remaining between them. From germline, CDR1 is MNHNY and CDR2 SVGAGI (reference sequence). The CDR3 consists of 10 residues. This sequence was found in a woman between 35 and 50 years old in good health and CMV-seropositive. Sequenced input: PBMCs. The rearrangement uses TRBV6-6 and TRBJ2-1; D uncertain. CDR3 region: CASGLNEQFF. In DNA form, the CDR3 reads TGTGCCAGCGGGCTCAATGAGCAGTTCTTC.